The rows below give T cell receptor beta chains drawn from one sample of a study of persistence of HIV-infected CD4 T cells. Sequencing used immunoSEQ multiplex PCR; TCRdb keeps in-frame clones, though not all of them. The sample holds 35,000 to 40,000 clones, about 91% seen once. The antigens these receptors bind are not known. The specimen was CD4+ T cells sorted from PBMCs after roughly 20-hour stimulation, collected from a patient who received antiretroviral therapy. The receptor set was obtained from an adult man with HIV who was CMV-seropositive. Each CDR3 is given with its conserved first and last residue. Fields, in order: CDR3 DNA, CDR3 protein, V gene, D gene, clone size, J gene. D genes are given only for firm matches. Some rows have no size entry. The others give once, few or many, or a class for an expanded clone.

TGTGCCAGCTCACCGCGTCCCGGGACAGGGAACACTGAAGCTTTCTTT | CASSPRPGTGNTEAFF | TRBV18 | TRBD1 | - | TRBJ1-1
TGTGCCAGCAGCAGAAGAGCGGGGAGCCCATACAATGAGCAGTTCTTC | CASSRRAGSPYNEQFF | TRBV7-2 | TRBD2 | - | TRBJ2-1
TGTGCCACCAGCAGAGACCTCGGAGGAGTCAATTCACCCCTCCACTTT | CATSRDLGGVNSPLHF | TRBV15 | - | - | TRBJ1-6
TGTGCCAGCAGTTTACCGGGACTAGCCTCAGATACGCAGTATTTT | CASSLPGLASDTQYF | TRBV28 | TRBD2 | - | TRBJ2-3
TGTGCCAGCAGCCCTGGGACAGGCTGGAGGGATACGCAGTATTTT | CASSPGTGWRDTQYF | TRBV7-3 | TRBD1 | once | TRBJ2-3
TGCGCCAGCAGTGACATCGACAGCGTTAATCAGCCCCAGCATTTT | CASSDIDSVNQPQHF | TRBV10-2 | - | - | TRBJ1-5
TGTGCCACCAGCAGAGAAGAAGGACGGTTCTATGGCTACACCTTC | CATSREEGRFYGYTF | TRBV15 | - | - | TRBJ1-2
TGTGCCAGCAGCTTAGAGAGGGTGAACACTGAAGCTTTCTTT | CASSLERVNTEAFF | TRBV7-2 | - | - | TRBJ1-1
TGTGCCAGCAGCCAATGGGGTGCAGGGTCGGTTGAAGCTTTCTTT | CASSQWGAGSVEAFF | TRBV7-3 | - | - | TRBJ1-1
TGTGCCAGCAGCGGATGGACTAGCGGGCCATACAATGAGCAGTTCTTC | CASSGWTSGPYNEQFF | TRBV5-8 | TRBD2 | - | TRBJ2-1
TGCAGTGCTTCCTCTAATCGCTACACCTTC | CSASSNRYTF | TRBV20-1 | - | - | TRBJ1-2